This entry is about one T cell receptor (beta chain). The data derive from a study of technical replicates of blood from several donors. The germline CDR1 and CDR2 sequences are SGHTA and FQGNSA. V shed 4 bases, J shed 4 bases, and the junction held 6 bases outside the gene matches. The CDR3 totals 14 residues. The table came from immunoSEQ multiplex PCR; TCRdb's copy has only in-frame clones and leaves some out. Seen here are about 78,000 clones, 85% to 95% observed once, and the top ten hold approximately 0.25%. Sequenced sample: T cells isolated from PBMCs. The chain is built from TRBV7-2 and TRBJ1-2; 7 bases map to TRBD1. This receptor was obtained from a human donor in good health. The DNA of the CDR3 is TGTGCCAGCAGCTACCCTACAGGGGTCTATGGCTACACCTTC. Translating gives CASSYPTGVYGYTF.